This passage covers 11 T cell receptor beta chains from one sample sequenced in a study of blood T cell repertoires in COVID-19. Clones were read by immunoSEQ multiplex PCR, and TCRdb kept only the in-frame ones, dropping some. Among roughly 97,000 clones, about 89% were seen once, and the ten largest hold 20%. The sequencing input was peripheral blood. These receptors all come from a human donor in a cohort sampled during active COVID-19.

The V gene is TRBV27, the J gene TRBJ1-4, with 8 bases fitting TRBD1. Per the germline V gene, CDR1 is MNHEY and CDR2 is SMNVEV (reference sequence). After removal of 4 bases from V and 0 bases from J, the junction contained 13 bases not matched to a gene. The CDR3 has 19 residues. CDR3 loop: CASSSAPGTGVATNEKLFF. The CDR3, as DNA: TGTGCCAGCAGTTCTGCCCCCGGGACAGGAGTTGCAACTAATGAAAAACTGTTTTTT.

The J gene is TRBJ2-7, the V gene TRBV2; 9 bases match TRBD1. Germline assignment: CDR1 SNHLY and CDR2 FYNNEI. CDR3 size: 15 residues. Trimming removed 10 bases from V and 5 bases from J; junction bases left unmatched: 15. CDR3 sequence: CAKMNVGQGKNEQYF. DNA of the CDR3: TGTGCCAAGATGAATGTGGGACAGGGAAAAAACGAGCAGTACTTC.

The CDR3 DNA reads as TGTGCCAGCAGCCAGGGGACTAGCGTTGACAATGAGCAGTTCTTC. Its translation is CASSQGTSVDNEQFF. The chain uses TRBV4-2 and TRBJ2-1, with 10 bases matching TRBD2. Germline-derived CDR1 and CDR2 are LGHNA and YNFKEQ. CDR3 size: 15 residues. The V segment lost 3 bases and the J segment 5 bases; nucleotides outside the gene matches: 4.

With respect to this clone: This specimen includes other DNA sequences encoding the same CDR3. The rearrangement links TRBV19 to TRBJ1-6; perhaps TRBD1 as D (5 bases). The CDR3 loop spans 16 amino acids. Deletions cut 0 bases from V and 12 bases from J, with 18 bases between. CDR1 and CDR2 from the germline V gene are LNHDA and SQIVND (reference sequence). The CDR3 DNA reads TGTGCCAGTAGTATAGATCATAGGGGCCGGCGGGGACCCCTCCACTTT. Amino acid sequence: CASSIDHRGRRGPLHF.

The chain is built from TRBV28 and TRBJ2-5; D gene uncertain. The length of the CDR3 is 15 residues. V lost 4 bases and J 5 bases, leaving 17 bases between the germline ends. CDR1 is MDHEN and CDR2 is SYDVKM in the germline V gene. The CDR3 is CASSSPPRGLETQYF. In DNA, the CDR3 is TGTGCCAGCAGTTCCCCCCCTCGAGGTTTGGAGACCCAGTACTTC.

On this clone: The sample has other DNA sequences that encode this CDR3 too. The chain joins TRBV19 to TRBJ1-6, with 8 bases that match TRBD1. From germline, CDR1 is LNHDA and CDR2 SQIVND (reference sequence). This CDR3 comprises 14 residues. Losses at the gene ends were 4 bases for V and 7 bases for J; bases not matched to a gene: 3. In DNA, the CDR3 is TGTGCCAGTAGTACAACAGGGGGGAATTCACCCCTCCACTTT. Its translation: CASSTTGGNSPLHF.

This chain links TRBV10-3 with TRBJ2-1; TRBD2 agrees at 8 bases. Unmatched junction bases numbered 7, after V lost 3 bases and J lost 9 bases. Germline assignment: CDR1 ENHRY and CDR2 SYGVKD. This CDR3 comprises 14 residues. The CDR3 region is CAISDQREFGEQFF. Written as DNA, the CDR3 is TGTGCCATCAGTGACCAGCGGGAGTTCGGTGAGCAGTTCTTC.

This clone was seen a single time. V is TRBV10-3 and J is TRBJ2-1; 7 nucleotides agree with TRBD2. In germline, CDR1 is ENHRY, CDR2 SYGVKD. This CDR3 spans 14 amino acids. With V trimmed by 10 bases and J by 7 bases, 13 bases remained unmatched. Here the CDR3 reads CATNPREGPNEQFF. The CDR3 region has the DNA TGTGCCACCAACCCTAGGGAGGGCCCAAATGAGCAGTTCTTC.

The CDR3 sequence: CASSRTGTYEQYF. The DNA for the CDR3 is TGTGCCAGCTCAAGGACAGGGACCTACGAGCAGTACTTC. The genes are TRBV18 and TRBJ2-7; 8 bases align to TRBD1. With V trimmed by 5 bases and J by 2 bases, 2 bases remained unmatched. The germline V gene encodes CDR1 KGHSH and CDR2 LQKENI. There are 13 residues in the CDR3.

The genes are TRBV28 and TRBJ1-2, with a possible D match to TRBD1 (5 bases). CDR1 and CDR2 (germline): MDHEN, SYDVKM. With 8 bases removed from V and 4 bases from J, the gap between germline ends came to 11 bases. CDR3 length equals 12 residues. The CDR3 region is CASGGGGYGYTF. The CDR3 DNA sequence: TGTGCCAGCGGCGGGGGAGGCTATGGCTACACCTTC.

The gene calls are TRBV5-5 and TRBJ2-7, with D maybe TRBD1 (6 bases). Per germline, CDR1 SGHKS and CDR2 YYEKEE (reference sequence). The CDR3 runs to 16 residues. Trimming took 2 bases from V and 0 from J, leaving 15 bases between them. This CDR3 reads CASSFWTALGSYEQYF. CDR3 bases: TGTGCCAGCAGCTTTTGGACAGCTCTAGGCTCCTACGAGCAGTACTTC.